The 17 T cell receptor beta chains reported below all come from one sample, sequenced in a study of T cells in women clearing cervical HPV infection. TCRdb's copy holds only in-frame clones and misses some; the assay was immunoSEQ multiplex PCR. This repertoire includes about 8,400 clones. The sample taken for sequencing was blood buffy coat. The receptors here all came from a woman between 18 and 75 years old with a cervical HPV16 infection that either progressed to CIN3+ or cleared (not recorded which).

As to this clone: The read terminates 3 residues ahead of where the CDR3 ends, so the germline J gene completes it. This chain connects TRBV18 to TRBJ1-1, with D perhaps matching TRBD1 (6 bases). Trimming took 2 bases from V and 6 from J, leaving 13 bases between them. The CDR3 covers 14 residues. Per germline, CDR1 KGHSH and CDR2 LQKENI. The sequenced part of the CDR3 DNA is TGTGCCAGCTCACCAACTACAGGGTTCGCTGAA. This gives the protein CASSPTTGFAE. The whole CDR3 is CASSPTTGFAEAFF.

Of note for this clone: The CDR3 end falls 3 residues outside the read, so it is completed with the germline J gene. J is TRBJ1-1 and V is TRBV20-1, with 8 positions matching TRBD1. The CDR3 spans 15 residues. Germline assignment: CDR1 DFQATT and CDR2 SNEGSKA (reference sequence). V gave up 4 bases and J gave up 6 bases; unmatched junction bases: 13. Partial CDR3 DNA: TGCAGTGCTAAAGACAGCGGACAGGGTTTACCTGAA. It encodes CSAKDSGQGLPE. The CDR3, in full, reads CSAKDSGQGLPEAFF.

As to this clone: The CDR3 extends 3 residues past the end of the read, so its final part is completed from the germline J gene. V is TRBV7-3 and J is TRBJ2-3; weak D call: TRBD2 (5 bases). This CDR3 spans 14 amino acids. The germline gives CDR1 SGHTA, CDR2 FQGTGA. The V and J ends lost 5 bases and 0 bases respectively, with 9 bases between them. CDR3 protein: CASSRTFSTDTQYF. The CDR3 bases that were read are TGTGCCAGCAGCCGGACTTTTAGCACAGATACG.

A word on this clone: The DNA ends 3 residues before the CDR3 does, and the rest of the CDR3 is filled in from the germline J gene. J is TRBJ2-2 and V is TRBV7-9; D is uncertain. Germline V gene sequence: CDR1 SEHNR, CDR2 FQNEAQ (reference sequence). The CDR3 sequence is 14 residues long. CDR3 in amino acids: CASSLAFLNSPLFF. CDR3 DNA (partial): TGTGCCAGCAGCTTGGCATTTTTGAATTCACCG.

Remarks on this clone: The CDR3 end lies 3 residues beyond the end of the read and is filled in from the germline J gene. The chain joins TRBV7-8 to TRBJ1-5; 7 bases map to TRBD1. CDR3 length equals 17 residues. V was pared by 4 bases and J by 4 bases, with 13 bases of the junction left unmatched. From germline, CDR1 is SGHVS and CDR2 FQNEAQ. The CDR3 loop is CASSYQGQRVGNQPQHF. The part of the CDR3 DNA that was read is TGTGCCAGCAGCTACCAGGGACAGCGAGTTGGTAATCAGCCC. The complete variable domain, with remaining parts taken from reference TRBV7-8 and TRBJ1-5, reads GAGVSQSPRYKVAKRGQDVALRCDPISGHVSLFWYQQALGQGPEFLTYFQNEAQLDKSGLPSDRFFAERPEGSVSTLKIQRTQQEDSAVYLCASSYQGQRVGNQPQHFGDGTRLSIL.

Frequency places this clone as medium-sized. The observed sequence ends 3 residues before the CDR3 terminus, with the missing tail filled in from the germline J gene. The rearrangement links TRBV6-2 or TRBV6-3 to TRBJ2-2; 9 bases are a match to TRBD1. V gave up 7 bases and J gave up 4 bases; unmatched junction bases: 4. The CDR3 has 14 residues. Germline CDR1 reads MNHEY; CDR2 reads SVGEGT. CDR3 loop: CASNRGQGTGELFF. The DNA read from the CDR3 is TGTGCCAGCAACAGGGGGCAGGGCACCGGGGAG.

Of note for this clone: The observed sequence ends 3 residues before the CDR3 terminus, with the missing tail filled in from the germline J gene. The chain has TRBV7-2 and TRBJ2-7; D is undetermined. The CDR3 covers 13 residues. Trimming left V 1 base short and J 4 bases short, with 8 bases between. The germline V gene has CDR1 SGHTA and CDR2 FQGNSA. The CDR3 loop is CASSLERAYEQYF. CDR3 DNA, as far as it was read: TGTGCCAGCAGCTTAGAAAGGGCGTACGAG.

Remarks on this clone: From the germline J gene comes the end of the CDR3, since the read stops 3 residues before it. The chain joins TRBV11-2 to TRBJ2-2, with D unclear. Germline assignment: CDR1 SGHAT and CDR2 FQNNGV. The CDR3 length is 14 residues. The V end lost 2 bases, the J end lost 7 bases, and 11 bases lay between the germline ends. The CDR3 spells CASSLLSGYGELFF. CDR3 bases read: TGTGCCAGCAGCTTATTGTCCGGGTACGGGGAG.

Turning to this clone: The sequenced fragment ends 3 residues before the CDR3 boundary, so the rest is inferred from the germline J gene. The V call is TRBV19, the J call TRBJ1-2; D unresolved. Germline assignment: CDR1 LNHDA and CDR2 SQIVND (reference sequence). Deletions cut 2 bases from V and 3 bases from J, with 13 bases between. The CDR3 sequence is 15 residues long. CDR3 DNA (partial): TGTGCCAGTAGTATAAGTTCAACTACCCACTATGGC. Its translation: CASSISSTTHYG. The full CDR3 protein is CASSISSTTHYGYTF.

Turning to this clone: The CDR3 end lies 3 residues beyond the end of the read and is filled in from the germline J gene. This sequence joins TRBV6-1 and TRBJ2-3; D is perhaps TRBD1 (6 bases). Germline V gene lookup returns CDR1 MNHNS and CDR2 SASEGT. The CDR3 covers 15 residues. CDR3 DNA, as far as it was read: TGTGCCAGCAGTGGGACAGCCCGCCCCGGGGAGACG. This sequence encodes CASSGTARPGET. The full CDR3 sequence reads CASSGTARPGETQYF.

In the case of this clone: The read is 3 residues too short to cover the CDR3 end, so that end is filled in from the germline J gene. The V and J genes are TRBV11-2 and TRBJ1-1, with D possibly being TRBD1 (6 bases). The CDR3 is 13 amino acids. The germline gives CDR1 SGHAT, CDR2 FQNNGV. Trimming shortened V by 10 bases and J by 1 base, and 13 bases separated the two germline ends. The CDR3 bases that were read are TGTGCCACTGACAGGCAGGGGAACACTGAA. Its translation: CATDRQGNTE. The whole CDR3 sequence is CATDRQGNTEAFF.

About this clone itself: The CDR3 extends 3 residues past the end of the read, so its final part is completed from the germline J gene. V and J are TRBV6-2 or TRBV6-3 and TRBJ1-1, with a tentative D call TRBD1 (5 bases). Trimming left V 4 bases short and J 1 base short, with 7 bases between. This CDR3 is built from 13 residues. The germline V gene has CDR1 MNHEY and CDR2 SVGEGT. The part of the CDR3 DNA that was read is TGTGCCAGCAGTTCCGGACAGAACACTGAA. It encodes CASSSGQNTE. The CDR3, in full, reads CASSSGQNTEAFF.

About this clone: Read data end 3 residues before the CDR3 end; the end is taken from the germline J gene. V is TRBV28 and J is TRBJ1-1, with D perhaps matching TRBD1 (6 bases). V lost 6 bases and J lost 2, with 10 bases in between. Per the germline V gene, CDR1 is MDHEN and CDR2 is SYDVKM. The CDR3 extends over 13 amino acids. The sequenced part of the CDR3 DNA is TGTGCCAGCAGCTTGACAGGCAACACTGAA. It encodes CASSLTGNTE. The complete CDR3 sequence is CASSLTGNTEAFF.

Worth noting for this clone: Read data end 3 residues before the CDR3 end; the end is taken from the germline J gene. This chain connects TRBV6-2 or TRBV6-3 to TRBJ1-1; possibly TRBD1 for D (5 bases). The V gene lost 6 bases and the J gene lost 5 bases, with 10 bases spanning the gap. This CDR3 has 12 residues. Germline V gene data show CDR1 as MNHEY and CDR2 as SVGEGT. The sequenced part of the CDR3 DNA is TGTGCCAGCAGGTTCAGGGAGACTGAA. It is translated as CASRFRETE. Given in full, the CDR3 is CASRFRETEAFF.

As concerns this clone: The read stops 3 residues short of the end of the CDR3; the missing end is completed from the germline J gene. This chain links TRBV20-1 with TRBJ2-1; TRBD2 is a possible D gene (6 bases). This CDR3 is built from 16 residues. Per the germline V gene, CDR1 is DFQATT and CDR2 is SNEGSKA (reference sequence). V was clipped by 3 bases and J by 1 base, with 16 bases between them. The CDR3: CSASMGRGWSYNEQFF. The sequenced part of the CDR3 DNA is TGCAGTGCTAGTATGGGGCGGGGATGGTCCTACAATGAG.

Notes on this clone: The read is 3 residues too short to cover the CDR3 end, so that end is filled in from the germline J gene. The rearrangement joins TRBV18 to TRBJ1-1; D gene ambiguous. There are 14 residues in the CDR3. Between the trimmed V and J ends, which lost 5 bases and 4 bases, there was a span of 14 bases. Germline-derived CDR1 and CDR2 are KGHSH and LQKENI. The CDR3 spells CASSETFRSTEAFF. CDR3 DNA (partial): TGTGCCAGCTCAGAGACATTTCGGAGCACTGAA.

In regard to this clone: Read sequence stops 3 residues before the CDR3 end, and the germline J gene provides the missing end. The chain carries TRBV20-1 and TRBJ2-1, with 7 bases that match TRBD1. The CDR3 contains 14 residues. The V and J ends lost 5 bases and 0 bases, in that order; junction bases with no gene match: 4. In germline, CDR1 is DFQATT, CDR2 SNEGSKA (reference sequence). CDR3 sequence: CSAPRDSSYNEQFF. Incomplete CDR3 DNA: TGCAGTGCTCCCAGGGACAGCTCCTACAATGAG.